This is a list of T cell receptor beta chains from one sample in a study of T cells in Graves' hyperthyroidism and ophthalmopathy. TCRdb re-analysed the multiplex PCR reads in MiXCR, keeping a single row per CDR3 protein. The table has about 600,000 distinct CDR3 sequences, 16% seen once. Input material: blood. The receptors stem from a woman aged 40 to 55 with Graves' ophthalmopathy. Each CDR3 is given with its conserved first and last residue. The order of the fields is D gene, J gene, clone size, V gene, CDR3 length, CDR3 protein, CDR3 DNA. D genes are given only for firm matches. Clone size is stated in some rows and not others, as once, few, many or a class when expanded.

>.|TRBJ2-3|few|TRBV5-1|16
CASSLAIGPSTDTQYF
TGCGCCAGCAGCTTGGCCATCGGACCTAGCACAGATACGCAGTATTTT
>.|TRBJ1-1|many|TRBV29-1|13
CSVVGQMNTEAFF
TGCAGCGTTGTGGGACAAATGAACACTGAAGCTTTCTTT
>.|TRBJ2-3|many|TRBV7-2|13
CARENLNTDTQYF
TGTGCCAGGGAGAACTTAAACACAGATACGCAGTATTTT
>TRBD1|TRBJ2-5|.|TRBV10-2|13
CASMDRAQETQYF
TGCGCCAGCATGGACAGGGCACAAGAGACCCAGTACTTC
>.|TRBJ2-7|many|TRBV20-1|12
CSAIYPSYEQYF
TGCAGTGCTATCTACCCATCCTACGAGCAGTACTTC
>.|TRBJ2-2|.|TRBV20-1|16
CSARDWGPTNTGELSF
TGCAGTGCTAGAGATTGGGGACCTACGAACACCGGGGAGCTGTCTTTT
>TRBD2|TRBJ2-2|.|TRBV13|15
CASSARTRVAGELFF
TGTGCCAGCAGCGCCCGGACTAGAGTGGCCGGGGAGCTGTTTTTT
>.|TRBJ2-1|.|TRBV6-5|15
CASSYSWSSYNEQFF
TGTGCCAGCAGTTACTCGTGGAGCTCCTACAATGAGCAGTTCTTC
>.|TRBJ2-3|many|TRBV5-1|15
CASSPFFGPTDTQYF
TGCGCCAGCAGCCCCTTCTTCGGTCCCACAGATACGCAGTATTTT
>.|TRBJ2-7|many|TRBV5-1|14
CASSFGYRAYEQYF
TGCGCCAGCAGCTTTGGGTACAGGGCCTACGAGCAGTACTTC
>TRBD1|TRBJ1-1|many|TRBV5-1|14
CASTEAGGRTEAFF
TGCGCCAGCACTGAGGCAGGGGGTCGGACTGAAGCTTTCTTT
>TRBD1|TRBJ2-5|.|TRBV7-9|16
CASSRTGTEYQETQYF
TGTGCCAGCAGCCGCACCGGGACAGAATACCAAGAGACCCAGTACTTC
>.|TRBJ2-2|.|TRBV7-9|14
CASSDYQVAGELFF
TGTGCCAGCAGCGACTACCAAGTGGCCGGGGAGCTGTTTTTT
>TRBD1|TRBJ2-6|.|TRBV6-2/TRBV6-3|17
CASSRQGAAAGANVLTF
TGTGCCAGCAGTCGACAGGGGGCTGCAGCTGGGGCCAACGTCCTGACTTTC
>.|TRBJ2-1|many|TRBV27|16
CASSLSRTSSYNEQFF
TGTGCCAGCAGTTTATCCAGGACGAGCTCCTACAATGAGCAGTTCTTC
>TRBD1|TRBJ1-5|.|TRBV20-1|16
CSAAPGQGARNQPQHF
TGCAGTGCAGCACCGGGACAGGGGGCGCGGAATCAGCCCCAGCATTTT
>TRBD1|TRBJ1-2|many|TRBV11-2|15
CASRPPGQSIYGYTF
TGTGCCAGCAGACCTCCGGGACAGAGTATCTATGGCTACACCTTC
>.|TRBJ1-5|.|TRBV5-1|14
CASSPAAGLQPQHF
TGCGCCAGCAGCCCCGCCGCCGGACTCCAGCCCCAGCATTTT
>.|TRBJ1-2|.|TRBV7-2|16
CASSRRGNLHNYGYTF
TGTGCCAGCAGCCGCAGGGGTAACCTCCATAACTATGGCTACACCTTC
>.|TRBJ1-3|few|TRBV5-6|18
CASSFLRWSPEDGNTIYF
TGTGCCAGCAGCTTTCTGAGATGGTCCCCCGAGGATGGAAACACCATATATTTT